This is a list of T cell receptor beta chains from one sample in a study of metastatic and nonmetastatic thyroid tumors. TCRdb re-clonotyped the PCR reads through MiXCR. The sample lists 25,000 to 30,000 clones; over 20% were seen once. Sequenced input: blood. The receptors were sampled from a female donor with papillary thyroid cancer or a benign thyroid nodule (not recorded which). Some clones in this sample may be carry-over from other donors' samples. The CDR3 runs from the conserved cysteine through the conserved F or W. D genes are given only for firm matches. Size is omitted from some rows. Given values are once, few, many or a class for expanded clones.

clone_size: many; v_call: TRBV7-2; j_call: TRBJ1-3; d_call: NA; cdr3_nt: TGTGCCAGCAGCACTAACTCTGGAAACACCATATATTTT; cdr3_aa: CASSTNSGNTIYF
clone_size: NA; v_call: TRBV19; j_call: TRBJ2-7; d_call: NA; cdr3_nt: TGTGCCTGTAGTATAGTGCTGGGGACTTACGAGCAGTACTTC; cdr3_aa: CACSIVLGTYEQYF
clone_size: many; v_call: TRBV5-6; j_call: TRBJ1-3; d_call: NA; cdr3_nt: TGTGCCAGCAGCTTGTCGAGGTCCGGAAACACCATATATTTT; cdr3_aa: CASSLSRSGNTIYF
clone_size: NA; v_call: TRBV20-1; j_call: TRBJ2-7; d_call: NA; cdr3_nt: TGCAGTGCTAGAGATCTGCGCAAAACCTACGAGCAGTACTTC; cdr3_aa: CSARDLRKTYEQYF
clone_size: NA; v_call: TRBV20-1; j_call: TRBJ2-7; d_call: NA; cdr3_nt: TGCAGTGCTCGGAGACAGGTGATTTCCTACGAGCAGTACTTC; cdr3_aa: CSARRQVISYEQYF
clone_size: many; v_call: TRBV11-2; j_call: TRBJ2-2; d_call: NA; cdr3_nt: TGTGCCAGCAGCTTAGATCGGGGCGGGGCGAACACCGGGGAGCTGTTTTTT; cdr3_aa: CASSLDRGGANTGELFF
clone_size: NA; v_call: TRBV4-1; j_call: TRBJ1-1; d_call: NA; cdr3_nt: TGCGCCAGCAGCCAAGAAAGAGGGGCCGCCGCCACTGAAGCTTTCTTT; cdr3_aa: CASSQERGAAATEAFF
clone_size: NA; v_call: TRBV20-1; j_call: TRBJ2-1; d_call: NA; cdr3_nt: TGCAGTGCCGAAACTGGACTGGATAATGAGAAGTTCTTC; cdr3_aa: CSAETGLDNEKFF
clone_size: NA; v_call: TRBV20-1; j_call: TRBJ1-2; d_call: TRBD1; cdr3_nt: TGCAGTGCTGTGGGCAGCGGGAGGACAGGAAACTATGGCTACACCTTC; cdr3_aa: CSAVGSGRTGNYGYTF
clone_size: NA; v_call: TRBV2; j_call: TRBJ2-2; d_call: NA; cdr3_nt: TGTGCCAGCATGGGGCTCCGGGGTACCGGGGAGCTGTTTTTT; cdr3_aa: CASMGLRGTGELFF